The 18 T cell receptor beta chains given below trace back to one sample, sequenced in a study of cytomegalovirus exposure and HLA in healthy donors. Sequenced by immunoSEQ multiplex PCR; TCRdb stores in-frame clones only, minus some. Of under 80,000 clones listed, 89% are singletons. The sample comprised PBMCs. The receptor source for this set is a woman aged 18-30 years in good health and CMV-seronegative.

DNA for the CDR3: TGTGCCAGCAGTTACTCACCGGGAGTCTACGAGCAGTACTTC. Amino acid sequence: CASSYSPGVYEQYF. The J gene is TRBJ2-7, the V gene TRBV6-5; tentative D call: TRBD2 (6 bases). V was cut by 0 bases and J by 3 bases, with 9 bases left in between. Per germline, CDR1 MNHEY and CDR2 SVGAGI. The CDR3 covers 14 residues.

This sequence joins TRBV19 and TRBJ1-2; TRBD1 might be the D (5 bases). The CDR3 spans 16 residues. V lost 10 bases, J lost 8 bases, and 29 bases lay in between. Germline V lookup: CDR1 LNHDA, CDR2 SQIVND (reference sequence). The CDR3 reads CATAAGERGYGKGYTF. The CDR3 DNA reads as TGTGCCACCGCCGCGGGGGAGAGAGGCTACGGGAAGGGCTACACCTTC.

The chain is built from TRBV5-1 and TRBJ2-7, with 9 bases identical to TRBD1. The CDR3 loop spans 14 amino acids. V was pared by 4 bases and J by 5 bases, with 7 bases of the junction left unmatched. Germline V gene data show CDR1 as SGHRS and CDR2 as YFSETQ. The DNA of the CDR3 is TGCGCCAGCAGCCCTAGACAGGGGGGAAACGAGCAGTACTTC. Translation gives CASSPRQGGNEQYF.

The V and J genes are TRBV28 and TRBJ2-5; 12 bases align to TRBD2. Germline V CDR1 and CDR2: MDHEN, SYDVKM. The V and J ends lost 6 bases and 5 bases, in that order; junction bases with no gene match: 4. The CDR3 is 14 residues long. In nucleotides, the CDR3 is TGTGCCAGCAGATCCCTAGCGGGAGGGGAGACCCAGTACTTC. It is translated as CASRSLAGGETQYF.

This chain connects TRBV5-4 to TRBJ2-7; 8 bases align to TRBD2. The CDR3 sequence is 14 residues long. V gave up 4 bases and J gave up 5 bases; unmatched junction bases: 8. The germline V gene encodes CDR1 SGHNT and CDR2 YYREEE (reference sequence). CDR3 nucleotide sequence: TGTGCCAGCAGCCGGGAGATTAGCGGGGACGAGCAGTACTTC. Translation gives CASSREISGDEQYF. Looking up the rest from reference TRBV5-4 and TRBJ2-7 gives the full variable domain: ETGVTQSPTHLIKTRGQQVTLRCSSQSGHNTVSWYQQALGQGPQFIFQYYREEENGRGNFPPRFSGLQFPNYSSELNVNALELDDSALYLCASSREISGDEQYFGPGTRLTVT.

The rearrangement links TRBV19 to TRBJ1-1; possibly TRBD1 for D (5 bases). This CDR3 is 16 amino acids long. The germline V gene encodes CDR1 LNHDA and CDR2 SQIVND (reference sequence). V was shortened by 3 bases and J by 0 bases, with 14 bases between the two germline ends. CDR3 residues: CASSMGQGSLNTEAFF. CDR3 nucleotide sequence: TGTGCCAGTAGTATGGGGCAGGGATCCTTGAACACTGAAGCTTTCTTT.

The V call is TRBV7-2, the J call TRBJ2-1, with 11 nucleotides matching TRBD2. CDR3 length: 16 residues. The germline gives CDR1 SGHTA, CDR2 FQGNSA. V shed 2 bases and J 5 bases; nucleotides not matched to a gene: 5. The DNA for the CDR3 is TGTGCCAGCAGCTTATCCCTAGCGGGAGGCAACAATGAGCAGTTCTTC. Translated, it gives CASSLSLAGGNNEQFF.

The V and J genes are TRBV7-9 and TRBJ2-1, with TRBD2 identical over 13 bases. The CDR3 consists of 15 residues. Germline-derived CDR1 and CDR2 are SEHNR and FQNEAQ (reference sequence). Trimming cost V 4 bases and J 7 bases; bases outside gene matches: 4. The CDR3 is CASSSRLAGGNEQFF. The DNA for the CDR3 is TGTGCCAGCAGCTCCAGACTAGCGGGAGGTAATGAGCAGTTCTTC.

V is TRBV27 and J is TRBJ2-5; 7 bases agree with TRBD1. This CDR3 spans 16 amino acids. CDR1 is MNHEY, CDR2 SMNVEV, per germline (reference sequence). J gave up 2 bases and V 1 base, and 7 bases lay outside the gene matches. Written as DNA, the CDR3 is TGTGCCAGCAGTTTATATACCGGGACAGAACAAGAGACCCAGTACTTC. As protein: CASSLYTGTEQETQYF.

A few counts support this clone. The chain combines TRBV25-1 with TRBJ2-7, with D uncertain. V dropped 2 bases and J dropped 0 bases, with 8 bases sitting between them. Looked up from germline, CDR1 is MGHDK and CDR2 is SYGVNS. This CDR3 comprises 14 residues. The CDR3 spells CASSEMASSYEQYF. The CDR3 DNA follows: TGTGCCAGCAGTGAAATGGCTAGCTCCTACGAGCAGTACTTC.

V usage is TRBV6-1 and J usage is TRBJ2-1, with TRBD1 matching 7 bases. V was pared by 6 bases and J by 9 bases, with 14 bases of the junction left unmatched. Germline V CDR1 and CDR2: MNHNS, SASEGT. CDR3 length equals 15 residues. CDR3 in DNA: TGTGCCAGCAGGGCAACGACAGGGTTAAGGGGTGAGCAGTTCTTC. Encoded protein: CASRATTGLRGEQFF.

V and J are TRBV28 and TRBJ2-6, with D uncertain. Germline CDR1 reads MDHEN; CDR2 reads SYDVKM. This CDR3 has 14 residues. With 5 bases removed from V and 2 bases from J, the gap between germline ends came to 7 bases. CDR3 region: CASSPSPGANVLTF. The CDR3 DNA reads TGTGCCAGCAGTCCTTCTCCTGGGGCCAACGTCCTGACTTTC.

The V gene is TRBV28, the J gene TRBJ1-1; 7 bases line up with TRBD1. This CDR3 is 15 amino acids long. V lost 4 bases, J lost 4 bases, and 9 bases stayed unmatched. Germline CDR1 is MDHEN and CDR2 is SYDVKM. This chain's CDR3 is CASSSNRGGTTEAFF. DNA of the CDR3: TGTGCCAGCAGTTCAAACAGGGGAGGAACCACTGAAGCTTTCTTT.

The chain uses TRBV7-9 and TRBJ2-2; 8 bases fit TRBD1. The V gene's germline CDR1 is SEHNR and CDR2 FQNEAQ (reference sequence). With V trimmed by 2 bases and J by 5 bases, 10 bases remained unmatched. The CDR3 runs to 17 residues. The chain's CDR3 is CASSLKQGVPETGELFF. For the CDR3, the DNA is TGTGCCAGCAGCTTAAAACAGGGGGTGCCCGAAACCGGGGAGCTGTTTTTT.

V and J are TRBV2 and TRBJ1-2, with D unresolved. Germline-derived CDR1 and CDR2 are SNHLY and FYNNEI. CDR3 size: 11 residues. V lost 7 bases and J lost 8, with 11 bases in between. The CDR3 protein is CASNPDRGYTF. The CDR3 DNA reads as TGTGCCAGCAACCCCGATAGAGGCTACACCTTC.

The DNA of the CDR3 is TGTGCCTCCCATAGGGGACAGCTAAATTCACCCCTCCACTTT. It translates to CASHRGQLNSPLHF. J is TRBJ1-6 and V is TRBV6-5; 7 positions agree with TRBD1. The CDR3 spans 14 residues. The germline V gene encodes CDR1 MNHEY and CDR2 SVGAGI. The V and J ends lost 11 bases and 7 bases, in that order; junction bases with no gene match: 11.

V is TRBV29-1 and J is TRBJ1-2, with 12 bases fitting TRBD1. The CDR3 consists of 13 residues. CDR1 is SQVTM and CDR2 is ANQGSEA in the germline V gene. After removal of 7 bases from V and 3 bases from J, the junction contained 3 bases not matched to a gene. DNA of the CDR3: TGCAGCGCCAGGGACAGGGGGCACTATGGCTACACCTTC. It specifies CSARDRGHYGYTF.

The chain employs TRBV27 and TRBJ1-5, with D possibly being TRBD1 (6 bases). The CDR3 runs to 15 residues. In germline, CDR1 is MNHEY, CDR2 SMNVEV (reference sequence). V shed 6 bases and J shed 0 bases, with 12 bases lying between them. CDR3 region: CASRSGTNSNQPQHF. The CDR3 DNA follows: TGTGCCAGCAGATCCGGGACAAATAGCAATCAGCCCCAGCATTTT.